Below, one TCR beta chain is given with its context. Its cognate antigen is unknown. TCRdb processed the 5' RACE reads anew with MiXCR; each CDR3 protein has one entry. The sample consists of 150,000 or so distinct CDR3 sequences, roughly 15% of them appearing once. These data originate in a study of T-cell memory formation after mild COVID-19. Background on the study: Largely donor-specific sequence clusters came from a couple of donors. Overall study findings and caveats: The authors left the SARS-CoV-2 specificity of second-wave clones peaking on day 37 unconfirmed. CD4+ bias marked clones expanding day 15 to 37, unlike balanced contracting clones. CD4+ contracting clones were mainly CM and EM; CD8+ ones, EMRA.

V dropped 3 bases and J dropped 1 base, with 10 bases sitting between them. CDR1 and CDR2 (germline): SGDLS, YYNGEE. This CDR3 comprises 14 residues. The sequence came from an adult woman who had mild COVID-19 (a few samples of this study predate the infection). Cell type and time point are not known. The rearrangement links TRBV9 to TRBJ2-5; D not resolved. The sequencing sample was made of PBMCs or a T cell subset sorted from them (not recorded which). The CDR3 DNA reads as TGTGCCAGCAGCGCGACTGGAAGCCAAGAGACCCAGTACTTC. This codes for CASSATGSQETQYF.